This T cell receptor (beta chain) was profiled in a study of control samples from healthy donors and cancer patients. The method was immunoSEQ multiplex PCR; TCRdb's version includes in-frame clones alone and lacks a portion of them. The sample has fewer than 120,000 clones; 88% are singletons. This clone was detected only a few times. Trimming took 7 bases from V and 3 from J, leaving 15 bases between them. The germline V gene has CDR1 SQVTM and CDR2 ANQGSEA. CDR3 length: 13 amino acids. The sample was PBMCs. This receptor was identified in a woman aged 55 to 70 with lung cancer. This sequence joins TRBV29-1 and TRBJ1-1, with a tentative D call TRBD1 (5 bases). CDR3 DNA sequence: TGCAGCGGGACAACGCTCGGGGACACTGAAGCTTTCTTT. Translating gives CSGTTLGDTEAFF.